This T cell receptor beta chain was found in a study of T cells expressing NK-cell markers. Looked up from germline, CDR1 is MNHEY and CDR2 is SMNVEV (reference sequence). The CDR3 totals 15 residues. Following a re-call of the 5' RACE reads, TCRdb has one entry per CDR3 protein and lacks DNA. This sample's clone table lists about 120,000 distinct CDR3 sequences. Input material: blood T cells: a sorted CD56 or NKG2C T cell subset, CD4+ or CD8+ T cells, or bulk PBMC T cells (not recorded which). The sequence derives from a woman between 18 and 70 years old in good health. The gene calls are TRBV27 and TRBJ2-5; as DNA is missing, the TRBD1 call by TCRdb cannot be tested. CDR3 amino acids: CASSLSGGRQETQYF.